A single sample is the source of the 10 T cell receptor beta chains below, sequenced in a study of regulatory T cells in long-lasting Graves disease. Described time point: persistent/refractory GD, antithyroid drugs over 5 years with positive TRAb. PBMC-derived RNA was used for the TCR library. Arm-PCR of CDR3 regions with iRepertoire HTBI primers generated TCR beta libraries. TCRdb re-derived calls from the multiplex PCR reads in MiXCR, one entry per CDR3 protein. The table includes some 280,000 distinct CDR3 sequences, 20% to 25% detected once. Sequences were derived from peripheral blood mononuclear cells (PBMCs), sampled when the disease was refractory, from a patient treated with antithyroid drugs. These receptors were obtained from a female donor with Graves disease.

This clonotype was seen repeatedly, ten times or more. The chain carries TRBV7-2 and TRBJ1-6, with 9 bases lining up with TRBD1. Trimming took 5 bases from V and 7 from J; bases not matched to a gene: 15. The CDR3 is made up of 18 amino acids. Germline V CDR1 and CDR2: SGHTA, FQGNSA. The CDR3 nucleotides read TGTGCCAGCAGCCCGGCCCCGTACAGGGGGCGAGGCAATTCACCCCTCCACTTT. It encodes CASSPAPYRGRGNSPLHF. The full variable domain, its missing parts supplied by reference TRBV7-2 and TRBJ1-6, is GAGVSQSPSNKVTEKGKDVELRCDPISGHTALYWYRQSLGQGLEFLIYFQGNSAPDKSGLPSDRFSAERTGGSVSTLTIQRTQQEDSAVYLCASSPAPYRGRGNSPLHFGNGTRLTVT.

V is TRBV19 and J is TRBJ2-7, with 8 bases lining up with TRBD2. CDR1 is LNHDA, CDR2 SQIVND, per germline (reference sequence). Trimming cost V 5 bases and J 3 bases; bases outside gene matches: 9. The CDR3 is 15 residues long. DNA of the CDR3: TGTGCCAGTAGTCCCCGGACTAGCAGAGGCTACGAGCAGTACTTC. It codes for CASSPRTSRGYEQYF.

This clonotype showed up many times. CDR3 sequence (DNA): TGTGCCAGCAGCCAAGAGTCCGAGCAGTACTTC. Translated: CASSQESEQYF. The chain is built from TRBV3-1 and TRBJ2-7, with D uncertain. The germline V gene encodes CDR1 LGHDT and CDR2 YNNKEL (reference sequence). V shed 0 bases and J shed 6 bases, with 3 bases lying between them. The CDR3 spans 11 residues.

This clonotype has just a few counts. DNA for the CDR3: TGTGCCAGCAGTTACTCCCATCCCCTACAGATGTCGGGGAGCGCCCAGCATTTT. It is translated as CASSYSHPLQMSGSAQHF. The rearrangement uses TRBV6-5 and TRBJ1-5, with no clear D. This CDR3 is built from 18 residues. V was trimmed by 0 bases and J by 11 bases, leaving 26 bases between them. Germline V gene data show CDR1 as MNHEY and CDR2 as SVGAGI.

This clonotype has ten or more counts. V and J are TRBV28 and TRBJ1-1; perhaps TRBD1 as D (6 bases). The length of the CDR3 is 14 residues. Trimming took off 4 bases at V and 10 bases at J, with 19 bases between the two ends. Germline values: CDR1 MDHEN, CDR2 SYDVKM. The CDR3 protein is CASSSRGSGLGAFF. CDR3 sequence (DNA): TGTGCCAGCAGTTCCAGGGGATCGGGGTTGGGAGCTTTCTTT.

This sequence joins TRBV4-3 and TRBJ1-4; a weak D match, TRBD1 (5 bases). V was trimmed by 3 bases and J by 0 bases, leaving 14 bases between them. The germline V gene encodes CDR1 LGHNA and CDR2 YSLEER. The CDR3 runs 17 residues. The CDR3 nucleotides read TGCGCCAGCAGCCACCGTCTGGGACCCGCAACTAATGAAAAACTGTTTTTT. Its protein product is CASSHRLGPATNEKLFF.

Details on this clonotype: A read error may be the cause here, since a much bigger clone is one base away. The gene calls are TRBV28 and TRBJ2-4; tentatively, D is TRBD1 (6 bases). The germline V gene encodes CDR1 MDHEN and CDR2 SYDVKM. The CDR3 sequence is 14 residues long. Here the CDR3 reads CASGQPVAKNIRYF. In nucleotides, the CDR3 is TGTGCCAGCGGACAGCCCGTGGCCAAAAACATTCGGTACTTC.

At least ten counts were recorded for this clonotype. The V and J genes are TRBV6-5 and TRBJ1-5; D might be TRBD1 (6 bases). V was shortened by 3 bases and J by 0 bases, with 15 bases between the two germline ends. Looked up from germline, CDR1 is MNHEY and CDR2 is SVGAGI. The CDR3 has 17 amino acids. In nucleotides, the CDR3 is TGTGCCAGCAGTTATGTACAGGGCCTTTATAGCAATCAGCCCCAGCATTTT. This sequence encodes CASSYVQGLYSNQPQHF.

The chain links TRBV11-3 to TRBJ2-3; D gene uncertain. Germline V gene data show CDR1 as SGHNT and CDR2 as YENEEA. The ends were cut back, 4 bases at V and 6 bases at J, with 11 bases in the middle. This CDR3 has 13 amino acids. Written as DNA, the CDR3 is TGTGCCAGCAGCTCACAACAAGGGGATACGCAGTATTTT. It translates to CASSSQQGDTQYF.

V is TRBV27 and J is TRBJ2-5; D gene unclear. V dropped 4 bases and J dropped 3 bases, with 15 bases sitting between them. Germline V gene sequence: CDR1 MNHEY, CDR2 SMNVEV (reference sequence). The CDR3 totals 15 residues. Written as DNA, the CDR3 is TGTGCCAGCAGTTCAGGCTTCGACCCTAAAGAGACCCAGTACTTC. Translation gives CASSSGFDPKETQYF.